What follows are 31 T cell receptor beta chains derived from one specimen sequenced in a study of blood T cell repertoires in COVID-19 (dated by TCRdb to 2018 to 2020). The library was obtained by the immunoSEQ multiplex PCR assay. The table was pulled from immuneACCESS by TCRdb, which kept in-frame rearrangements only. Such tables lose some clones; where checked, under half of the loss comes from unresolved V genes, and the rest has no known cause. Recorded for this sample are some 310,000 clones; 87% of them occurred a single time. The top ten clonotypes cover 1% of the sample. The source material was peripheral blood. The receptors here all came from a man between 50 and 59 years old with active or convalescent COVID-19.

The gene calls are TRBV9 and TRBJ2-1, with 13 nucleotides matching TRBD2. Trimming took 1 base from V and 3 from J; bases not matched to a gene: 4. The CDR3 spans 17 residues. Germline V gives CDR1 SGDLS, CDR2 YYNGEE. The chain's CDR3 is CASSVTGTSGIYNEQFF. The CDR3 DNA follows: TGTGCCAGCAGCGTAACTGGGACTAGCGGGATCTACAATGAGCAGTTCTTC.

V gene TRBV4-1 combines with J gene TRBJ1-2; D not certain. The V end was cut by 0 bases, the J end by 3 bases, with 5 bases between. Looked up from germline, CDR1 is MGHRA and CDR2 is YSYEKL. The CDR3 contains 13 residues. In DNA form, the CDR3 reads TGCGCCAGCAGCCAAGATTCGGACTATGGCTACACCTTC. It encodes CASSQDSDYGYTF.

The chain has TRBV4-3 and TRBJ1-3; D is uncertain. The CDR3 is made up of 15 amino acids. Germline V gives CDR1 LGHNA, CDR2 YSLEER. V dropped 0 bases and J dropped 4 bases, with 10 bases sitting between them. In DNA, the CDR3 is TGCGCCAGCAGCCAAGATCCTCGCGCCGGAAACACCATATATTTT. It specifies CASSQDPRAGNTIYF.

The V gene is TRBV6-5, the J gene TRBJ1-1, with D possibly TRBD1 on 5 matching bases. Trimming removed 2 bases from V and 4 bases from J, with 8 bases in between. The CDR3 consists of 13 residues. Germline CDR1 MNHEY, CDR2 SVGAGI. As DNA, the CDR3 is TGTGCCAGCAGTTACACCGGGGGCACTGAAGCTTTCTTT. Its translation: CASSYTGGTEAFF.

This rearrangement joins TRBV5-1 to TRBJ2-4; D may be TRBD1 (7 bases). CDR1 and CDR2 (germline): SGHRS, YFSETQ. Trimming removed 0 bases from V and 0 bases from J, with 13 bases in between. The CDR3 runs to 17 residues. The CDR3 sequence is CASSLEGGGVAKNIQYF. In DNA form, the CDR3 reads TGCGCCAGCAGCTTGGAAGGAGGGGGCGTAGCCAAAAACATTCAGTACTTC.

This chain uses TRBV6-1 with TRBJ1-6; maybe TRBD1 (5 bases). V was clipped by 2 bases and J by 9 bases, with 17 bases between them. The germline CDR1 and CDR2 sequences are MNHNS and SASEGT. The CDR3 has 16 amino acids. For the CDR3, the DNA is TGTGCCAGCAGTGAACTTGGGACTACCCGAGGTTCACCCCTCCACTTT. Its protein product is CASSELGTTRGSPLHF.

This chain uses TRBV15 with TRBJ2-1; no definite D call. V was shortened by 0 bases and J by 0 bases, with 12 bases between the two germline ends. The CDR3 loop spans 17 amino acids. The germline V gene has CDR1 LNHNV and CDR2 YYDKDF (reference sequence). The chain's CDR3 is CATSRDSDTFSYNEQFF. The CDR3, as DNA: TGTGCCACCAGCAGAGACTCCGACACCTTCTCCTACAATGAGCAGTTCTTC.

The chain combines TRBV6-1 with TRBJ1-3; no reliable D call. The CDR3 runs to 15 residues. In germline, CDR1 is MNHNS, CDR2 SASEGT. V dropped 2 bases and J dropped 3 bases, with 11 bases sitting between them. CDR3 amino acids: CASSEIHGIGNTIYF. The CDR3 DNA reads as TGTGCCAGCAGTGAAATCCACGGGATTGGAAACACCATATATTTT.

CDR3 bases: TGTGCCAGCAGCGTAGACAGGGCGACTGAAGCTTTCTTT. Protein sequence: CASSVDRATEAFF. This chain joins TRBV9 and TRBJ1-1; a weak D match, TRBD1 (6 bases). The germline CDR1 and CDR2 sequences are SGDLS and YYNGEE. The length of the CDR3 is 13 residues. V was clipped by 0 bases and J by 5 bases, with 8 bases between them. The variable domain in full, with the rest retrieved from reference TRBV9 and TRBJ1-1, is DSGVTQTPKHLITATGQRVTLRCSPRSGDLSVYWYQQSLDQGLQFLIQYYNGEERAKGNILERFSAQQFPDLHSELNLSSLELGDSALYFCASSVDRATEAFFGQGTRLTVV.

This rearrangement joins TRBV18 to TRBJ2-7; D is undetermined. Trimming took off 2 bases at V and 6 bases at J, with 11 bases between the two ends. CDR3 length equals 13 residues. The V gene's germline CDR1 is KGHSH and CDR2 LQKENI. The CDR3 DNA is TGTGCCAGCTCACCAGGCCGGGTACGCGAGCAGTACTTC. The encoded protein is CASSPGRVREQYF.

There are a few counts of this clone. The chain combines TRBV15 with TRBJ1-2; TRBD1 agrees at 10 bases. The CDR3 is 18 amino acids. V shed 3 bases, J shed 3 bases, and the junction held 13 bases outside the gene matches. Germline lookup yields CDR1 LNHNV and CDR2 YYDKDF (reference sequence). This CDR3 is CATSSPLRDRGLDYGYTF. The CDR3 nucleotides are TGTGCCACCAGCAGCCCCCTTAGAGACAGGGGGCTTGACTATGGCTACACCTTC.

Notes on this clone: The limits of the CDR3 on the DNA are not certain, so only TCRdb's listed CDR3 is given. The chain combines TRBV15 with TRBJ1-1; TRBD1, as called in the table, went unchecked against the DNA. Per germline, CDR1 LNHNV and CDR2 YYDKDF (reference sequence). The CDR3 length equals 13 residues, ends included. This CDR3 is CATSRAFGQGTFF.

The V gene is TRBV7-2, the J gene TRBJ2-5; perhaps TRBD1 as D (6 bases). The V end lost 3 bases, the J end lost 5 bases, and 13 bases lay between the germline ends. The CDR3 length is 14 residues. Germline V gene lookup returns CDR1 SGHTA and CDR2 FQGNSA. For the CDR3, the DNA is TGTGCCAGCAGCTTCCGGTTGAGGGGGGAGACCCAGTACTTC. Protein sequence: CASSFRLRGETQYF.

In this sample, this clone turned up once. Other DNA sequences in the same sample also yield this CDR3. The chain links TRBV28 to TRBJ2-2; D is ambiguous. The CDR3 spans 12 residues. V shed 6 bases and J shed 2 bases, with 4 bases lying between them. The germline CDR1 and CDR2 sequences are MDHEN and SYDVKM. CDR3 region: CASSLNTGELFF. CDR3 bases: TGTGCCAGCAGCCTTAACACCGGGGAGCTGTTTTTT.

The chain links TRBV19 to TRBJ2-2, with D possibly being TRBD1 (6 bases). The CDR3 consists of 14 residues. Germline CDR1 and CDR2: LNHDA and SQIVND (reference sequence). Trimming took 6 bases from V and 4 from J, leaving 12 bases between them. CDR3 sequence (DNA): TGTGCCAGTAGAAGGGCAGGGGCCACCGGGGAGCTGTTTTTT. Amino acids: CASRRAGATGELFF.

The chain recombines TRBV19 with TRBJ2-5, with a tentative D call TRBD2 (6 bases). The CDR3 totals 15 residues. The germline gives CDR1 LNHDA, CDR2 SQIVND (reference sequence). Deletions cut 3 bases from V and 4 bases from J, with 15 bases between. In nucleotides, the CDR3 is TGTGCCAGTAGTATCCAGACTAGAGGCACAGAGACCCAGTACTTC. This gives the protein CASSIQTRGTETQYF.

The V and J genes are TRBV7-9 and TRBJ1-3; weak D call: TRBD1 (5 bases). The germline gives CDR1 SEHNR, CDR2 FQNEAQ (reference sequence). The CDR3 sequence is 15 residues long. Trimming took 3 bases from V and 4 from J, leaving 13 bases between them. The CDR3 bases are TGTGCCAGCAGCTTGGGGCAGGTTGGAGGAAACACCATATATTTT. Protein sequence: CASSLGQVGGNTIYF.

The chain couples TRBV4-3 to TRBJ1-5; no definite D call. V shed 0 bases and J shed 4 bases, with 10 bases lying between them. The germline gives CDR1 LGHNA, CDR2 YSLEER. The CDR3 is 15 residues long. CDR3 loop: CASSQDQPGNQPQHF. The CDR3 nucleotides are TGCGCCAGCAGCCAAGATCAACCGGGGAATCAGCCCCAGCATTTT.

V gene TRBV7-9 combines with J gene TRBJ2-1, with 10 nucleotides matching TRBD2. The germline V gene encodes CDR1 SEHNR and CDR2 FQNEAQ (reference sequence). The trim removed 6 bases at V and 6 bases at J, leaving 8 bases unmatched. This CDR3 comprises 15 residues. The CDR3 is CASRFSGTSANEQFF. Written as DNA, the CDR3 is TGTGCCAGCAGATTCTCCGGGACTAGCGCCAATGAGCAGTTCTTC.

This clone has only one observation. This rearrangement joins TRBV5-4 to TRBJ2-3, with TRBD2 identical over 10 bases. The junction had 4 bases not matched to a gene; V was cut back by 0 bases and J by 0 bases. The germline CDR1 and CDR2 sequences are SGHNT and YYREEE (reference sequence). The CDR3 runs to 17 residues. The CDR3 bases are TGTGCCAGCAGCTTGGGAGTAGCGGGGGGCAGCACAGATACGCAGTATTTT. It specifies CASSLGVAGGSTDTQYF.

This clone appeared a few times. The CDR3 loop is CASRRLVYDEQYF. The DNA for the CDR3 is TGTGCCAGCAGGCGACTAGTATACGACGAGCAGTACTTC. The chain employs TRBV27 and TRBJ2-7, with TRBD2 as a possible D gene (6 bases). The CDR3 is 13 residues long. The germline V and J ends were trimmed by 6 bases and 5 bases, with 14 bases remaining between them. The germline CDR1 and CDR2 sequences are MNHEY and SMNVEV (reference sequence).

The V gene is TRBV6-2 or TRBV6-3, the J gene TRBJ2-1; D perhaps matches TRBD2 (6 bases). The ends were cut back, 0 bases at V and 8 bases at J, with 14 bases in the middle. CDR1 is MNHEY and CDR2 is SVGEGT in the germline V gene. There are 15 residues in the CDR3. The CDR3 here is CASSYSHPRGYEQFF. CDR3 nucleotide sequence: TGTGCCAGCAGTTACTCACACCCGCGGGGTTATGAGCAGTTCTTC.

This sequence joins TRBV7-2 and TRBJ1-4; TRBD1 might be the D (6 bases). The germline CDR1 and CDR2 sequences are SGHTA and FQGNSA. The CDR3 sequence is 15 residues long. The V gene lost 1 base and the J gene lost 5 bases, with 11 bases spanning the gap. CDR3 in DNA: TGTGCCAGCAGCTTAGGGAGGACAGAAAATGAAAAACTGTTTTTT. It specifies CASSLGRTENEKLFF.

The CDR3 DNA reads as TGTGCCAGCAGCTCCGACAGGGGGCGGGAAAAACTGTTTTTT. It codes for CASSSDRGREKLFF. V gene TRBV7-2 combines with J gene TRBJ1-4; TRBD1 matches at 10 bases. CDR3 length: 14 amino acids. V was clipped by 4 bases and J by 8 bases; unmatched bases: 4. Germline V gives CDR1 SGHTA, CDR2 FQGNSA.

DNA of the CDR3: TGTGCCAGCATCCTAGCGGGAGCGTCCAATGAGCAGTTCTTC. Translating it yields CASILAGASNEQFF. The chain recombines TRBV6-6 with TRBJ2-1; 10 nucleotides match TRBD2. V lost 7 bases and J lost 6; bases outside the gene matches: 6. This CDR3 contains 14 residues. From germline, CDR1 is MNHNY and CDR2 SVGAGI (reference sequence).

The V and J genes are TRBV18 and TRBJ1-2, with 10 bases aligning to TRBD1. The CDR3 contains 15 residues. J was trimmed by 7 bases and V by 1 base; bases with no gene match: 6. Germline-derived CDR1 and CDR2 are KGHSH and LQKENI. The DNA for the CDR3 is TGTGCCAGCTCACCACTCGGGACAGGGGTGCCTGGCTACACCTTC. Encoded protein: CASSPLGTGVPGYTF. The full variable domain, with the rest looked up from reference TRBV18 and TRBJ1-2, is NAGVMQNPRHLVRRRGQEARLRCSPMKGHSHVYWYRQLPEEGLKFMVYLQKENIIDESGMPKERFSAEFPKEGPSILRIQQVVRGDSAAYFCASSPLGTGVPGYTFGSGTRLTVV.

This clone has more than one count but fewer than ten. The chain's CDR3 is CATGKQGTEAFF. The CDR3 bases are TGTGCCACCGGCAAACAGGGTACTGAAGCTTTCTTT. The rearrangement links TRBV6-5 to TRBJ1-1; D may be TRBD1 (6 bases). V was trimmed by 10 bases and J by 5 bases, leaving 14 bases between them. Germline V gene lookup returns CDR1 MNHEY and CDR2 SVGAGI. The CDR3 sequence is 12 residues long.

The chain employs TRBV29-1 and TRBJ1-3, with 7 bases matching TRBD1. CDR1 and CDR2 (germline): SQVTM, ANQGSEA. Trimming at V came to 5 bases and at J to 3 bases, leaving 4 bases not matched to a gene. This CDR3 region has 13 residues. CDR3 nucleotide sequence: TGCAGCGTTTCGACAGGGAATGGAAACACCATATATTTT. Amino acids: CSVSTGNGNTIYF. The full variable domain, completed using reference TRBV29-1 and TRBJ1-3, is SAVISQKPSRDICQRGTSLTIQCQVDSQVTMMFWYRQQPGQSLTLIATANQGSEATYESGFVIDKFPISRPNLTFSTLTVSNMSPEDSSIYLCSVSTGNGNTIYFGEGSWLTVV.

Only one count was recorded for this clone. Written as DNA, the CDR3 is TGTGCCAGCAGTCCGGACAGGGTTCGGGCTGAAGCTTTCTTT. Encoded protein: CASSPDRVRAEAFF. The chain employs TRBV27 and TRBJ1-1, with TRBD1 matching over 8 bases. The CDR3 sequence is 14 residues long. V was pared by 5 bases and J by 6 bases, with 8 bases of the junction left unmatched. Germline V gene data show CDR1 as MNHEY and CDR2 as SMNVEV (reference sequence).

The rearrangement joins TRBV6-6 to TRBJ1-5; D perhaps matches TRBD1 (5 bases). The CDR3 is 12 amino acids. Germline CDR1 and CDR2: MNHNY and SVGAGI (reference sequence). V was trimmed by 11 bases and J by 1 base, leaving 9 bases between them. The CDR3 protein is CAAGGSNQPQHF. The CDR3 DNA sequence: TGTGCCGCCGGGGGGAGCAATCAGCCCCAGCATTTT.

The chain links TRBV5-1 to TRBJ2-3; 8 bases match TRBD2. Germline CDR1 is SGHRS and CDR2 is YFSETQ. There are 14 residues in the CDR3. The ends lost 4 bases at V and 4 bases at J; junction bases unmatched: 5. For the CDR3, the DNA is TGCGCCAGCAGCGAGGTCGGGGGGGCAGATACGCAGTATTTT. It yields the protein CASSEVGGADTQYF.